This passage covers 14 T cell receptor beta chains from one sample sequenced in a study of radiotherapy plus CTLA-4 blockade in lung cancer. The protocol was immunoSEQ multiplex PCR, while the TCRdb copy is restricted to in-frame clones and leaves out a portion. The data hold tens of thousands of clones, with roughly 76% observed a single time. Sequenced here: peripheral blood, sampled from a patient treated with radiotherapy plus ipilimumab. The source of these receptors is a human donor with non-small cell lung cancer who had stable disease on radiotherapy plus ipilimumab.

The chain couples TRBV28 to TRBJ2-3; 8 nucleotides match TRBD2. V shed 4 bases and J 1 base; nucleotides not matched to a gene: 4. The CDR3 totals 15 residues. Germline-derived CDR1 and CDR2 are MDHEN and SYDVKM. In nucleotides, the CDR3 is TGTGCCAGCAGTTCGTATAGCGGGGGCACAGATACGCAGTATTTT. Encoded protein: CASSSYSGGTDTQYF.

The chain combines TRBV10-1 with TRBJ2-7, with TRBD1 as a possible D gene (6 bases). The CDR3 runs to 13 residues. Germline assignment: CDR1 WNHNN and CDR2 SYGVQD (reference sequence). V lost 2 bases, J lost 6 bases, and 11 bases lay in between. The CDR3 here is CASSETTGSEQYV. The DNA for the CDR3 is TGCGCCAGCAGTGAGACAACAGGGTCCGAGCAGTACGTC.

The sample holds a few counts of this clone. The chain has TRBV5-8 and TRBJ2-5, with 7 bases aligning to TRBD1. This CDR3 spans 14 amino acids. The germline V gene encodes CDR1 SGHTS and CDR2 YDEGEE. V was pared by 0 bases and J by 5 bases, with 4 bases of the junction left unmatched. The CDR3 loop reads CASSLGQQGETQYF. The CDR3 DNA is TGTGCCAGCAGCTTGGGGCAACAGGGGGAGACCCAGTACTTC.

This clone appeared once. V gene TRBV19 combines with J gene TRBJ1-1; perhaps TRBD1 as D (6 bases). The germline gives CDR1 LNHDA, CDR2 SQIVND (reference sequence). Trimming pared 5 bases from V and 0 bases from J, leaving 16 bases between. This CDR3 comprises 16 residues. The CDR3 is CASSHLFGDMNTEAFF. The CDR3 bases are TGTGCCAGTAGTCATCTATTCGGGGACATGAACACTGAAGCTTTCTTT.

V usage is TRBV27 and J usage is TRBJ1-1, with TRBD1 as a possible D gene (6 bases). The CDR3 has 13 amino acids. V shed 2 bases and J shed 4 bases, with 8 bases lying between them. Germline CDR1 MNHEY, CDR2 SMNVEV (reference sequence). CDR3 region: CASSLQGSTEAFF. In nucleotides, the CDR3 is TGTGCCAGCAGTTTACAGGGGAGCACTGAAGCTTTCTTT.

Note on this clone: One junction end disagrees with the germline gene, perhaps due to a read error. V gene TRBV14 combines with J gene TRBJ1-5; D gene unclear. The CDR3 loop spans 14 amino acids. Germline assignment: CDR1 SGHDN and CDR2 FVKESK. CDR3 bases: TGTGCCAGCAGCGCGGTTGGGAGCAGTCAGCCCCAGCATTTT. Protein sequence: CASSAVGSSQPQHF.

The genes are TRBV6-1 and TRBJ1-5; 8 bases line up with TRBD1. V was pared by 7 bases and J by 4 bases, with 3 bases of the junction left unmatched. The germline V gene has CDR1 MNHNS and CDR2 SASEGT. The CDR3 covers 13 residues. The CDR3 DNA sequence: TGTGCCAGCACAGGGGGCCTTAATCAGCCCCAGCATTTT. Its protein product is CASTGGLNQPQHF.

The chain links TRBV25-1 to TRBJ1-6; D is ambiguous. CDR3 length equals 13 residues. The germline V gene has CDR1 MGHDK and CDR2 SYGVNS. Trimming stripped 7 bases from V and 10 bases from J, with 14 bases between. The CDR3 sequence: CASKRGQESPLHF. As DNA, the CDR3 is TGTGCCAGCAAACGTGGGCAGGAATCACCCCTCCACTTT.

The chain has TRBV5-4 and TRBJ2-2; 8 positions match TRBD2. Germline loops: CDR1 SGHNT, CDR2 YYREEE (reference sequence). The CDR3 is 16 residues long. Trimming at V came to 4 bases and at J to 6 bases, leaving 11 bases not matched to a gene. The CDR3 is CASSRGLAGFSGELFF. DNA for the CDR3: TGTGCCAGCAGCCGGGGTCTAGCGGGTTTTTCCGGGGAGCTGTTTTTT.

This clone was recorded a few times. Here the CDR3 reads CARSLPRGTNSPLHF. The CDR3, as DNA: TGTGCCAGAAGCCTCCCCCGGGGAACTAATTCACCCCTCCACTTT. The genes are TRBV5-4 and TRBJ1-6; no clear D. Trimming pared 8 bases from V and 6 bases from J, leaving 18 bases between. Germline V gives CDR1 SGHNT, CDR2 YYREEE (reference sequence). The CDR3 runs to 15 residues.

The chain is built from TRBV7-9 and TRBJ1-1, with D maybe TRBD1 (6 bases). Germline CDR1 is SEHNR and CDR2 is FQNEAQ (reference sequence). Trimming cost V 4 bases and J 11 bases, with 20 bases left between them. CDR3 length: 14 residues. The CDR3 coding sequence is TGTGCCAGCAGCTATAGCACAGGGTATGGAGAGGCTTTCTTT. Protein sequence: CASSYSTGYGEAFF.

This clone was counted between two and nine times. The rearrangement joins TRBV6-5 to TRBJ1-2; 9 bases are a match to TRBD1. The CDR3 has 13 residues. V shed 7 bases, J shed 5 bases, and the junction held 5 bases outside the gene matches. Germline CDR1 and CDR2: MNHEY and SVGAGI. CDR3 coding DNA: TGTGCCAGCAACCGAGACAGGGGGTATGGCTACACCTTC. This sequence encodes CASNRDRGYGYTF.

The chain combines TRBV6-1 with TRBJ1-4; no clear D gene. Germline V gene lookup returns CDR1 MNHNS and CDR2 SASEGT. Trimming shortened V by 1 base and J by 6 bases, and 6 bases separated the two germline ends. The CDR3 length is 13 residues. The CDR3 nucleotides are TGTGCCAGCAGTGAAGGGCGATATGAAAAACTGTTTTTT. This gives the protein CASSEGRYEKLFF.

The chain carries TRBV6-5 and TRBJ2-3; D is unresolved. Trimming took 6 bases from V and 6 from J, leaving 4 bases between them. CDR1 and CDR2 from the germline V gene are MNHEY and SVGAGI. CDR3 length equals 10 residues. CDR3 sequence: CASRGDTQYF. DNA of the CDR3: TGTGCCAGCAGGGGGGATACGCAGTATTTT.